The text below deals with one T cell receptor beta chain. Its antigen is still unknown. This entry comes from a study of response to subunit inactivated influenza vaccine. Study-wide points: That few new T cells are recruited by each seasonal influenza vaccination was the authors' suggestion.

Each CDR3 protein gets one entry after TCRdb re-called the RT-PCR reads with MiXCR. The sample contains under 950,000 distinct CDR3 sequences, about 20% of which appear only once. Deletions cut 5 bases from V and 1 base from J, with 11 bases between. The CDR3 runs to 14 residues. Sample: PBMCs from blood, taken 4 to 6 days after vaccination. The TCR was taken from a man in his fifties who received an inactivated influenza vaccine. The genes are TRBV12-3 or TRBV12-4 and TRBJ2-5; TRBD1 is a possible D gene (6 bases). For the CDR3, the DNA is TGTGCCAGCAGTACCGGGACAATCCAAGAGACCCAGTACTTC. Its protein product is CASSTGTIQETQYF.